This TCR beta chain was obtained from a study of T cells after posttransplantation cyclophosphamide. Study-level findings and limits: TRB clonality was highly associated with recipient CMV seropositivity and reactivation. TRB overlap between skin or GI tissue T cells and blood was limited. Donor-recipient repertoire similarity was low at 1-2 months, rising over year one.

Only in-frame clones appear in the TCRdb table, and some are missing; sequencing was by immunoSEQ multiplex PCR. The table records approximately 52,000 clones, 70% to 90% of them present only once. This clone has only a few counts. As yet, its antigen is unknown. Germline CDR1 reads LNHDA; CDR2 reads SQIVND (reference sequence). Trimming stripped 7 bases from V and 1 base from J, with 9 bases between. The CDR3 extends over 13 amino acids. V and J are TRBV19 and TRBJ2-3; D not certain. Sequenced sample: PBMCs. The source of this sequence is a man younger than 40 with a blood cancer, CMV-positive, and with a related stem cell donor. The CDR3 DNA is TGTGCCAGTAATCAGGCCGGCACAGATACGCAGTATTTT. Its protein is CASNQAGTDTQYF.